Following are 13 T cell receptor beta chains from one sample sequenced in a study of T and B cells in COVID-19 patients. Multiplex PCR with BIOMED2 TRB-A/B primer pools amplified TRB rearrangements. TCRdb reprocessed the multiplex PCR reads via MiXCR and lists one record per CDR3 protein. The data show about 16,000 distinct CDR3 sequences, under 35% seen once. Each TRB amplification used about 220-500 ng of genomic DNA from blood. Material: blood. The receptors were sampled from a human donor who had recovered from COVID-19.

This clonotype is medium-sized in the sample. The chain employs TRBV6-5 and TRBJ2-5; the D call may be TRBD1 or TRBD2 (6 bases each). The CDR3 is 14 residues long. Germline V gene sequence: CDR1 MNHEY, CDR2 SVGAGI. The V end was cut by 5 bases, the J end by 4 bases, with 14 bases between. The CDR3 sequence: CASSQTGGRETQYF. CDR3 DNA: TGTGCCAGCAGTCAGACAGGAGGGCGAGAGACCCAGTACTTC.

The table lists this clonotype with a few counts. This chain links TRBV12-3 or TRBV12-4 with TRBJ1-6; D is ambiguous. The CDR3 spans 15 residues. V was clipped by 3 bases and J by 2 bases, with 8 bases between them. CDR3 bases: TGTGCCAGCAGTTTGGCTGGGGCCTATAATTCACCCCTCCACTTT. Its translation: CASSLAGAYNSPLHF.

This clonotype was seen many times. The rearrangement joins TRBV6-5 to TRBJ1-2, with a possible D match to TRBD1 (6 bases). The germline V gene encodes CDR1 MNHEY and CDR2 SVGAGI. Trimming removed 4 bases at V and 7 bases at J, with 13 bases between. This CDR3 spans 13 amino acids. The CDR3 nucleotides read TGTGCCAGCAGTTGGGGACAAGATCGTGGCTACACCTTC. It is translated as CASSWGQDRGYTF.

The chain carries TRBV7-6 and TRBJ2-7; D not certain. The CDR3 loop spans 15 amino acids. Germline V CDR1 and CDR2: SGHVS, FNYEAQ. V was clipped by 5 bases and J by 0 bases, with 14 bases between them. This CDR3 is CASSLDEASSYEQYF. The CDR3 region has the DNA TGTGCCAGCAGCCTAGACGAAGCGAGCTCCTACGAGCAGTACTTC.

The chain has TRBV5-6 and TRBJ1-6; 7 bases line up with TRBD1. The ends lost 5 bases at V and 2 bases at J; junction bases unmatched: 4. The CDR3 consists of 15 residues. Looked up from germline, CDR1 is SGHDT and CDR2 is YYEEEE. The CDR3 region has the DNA TGTGCCAGCAGGGTCAGGGGGACCTATAATTCACCCCTCCACTTT. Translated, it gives CASRVRGTYNSPLHF.

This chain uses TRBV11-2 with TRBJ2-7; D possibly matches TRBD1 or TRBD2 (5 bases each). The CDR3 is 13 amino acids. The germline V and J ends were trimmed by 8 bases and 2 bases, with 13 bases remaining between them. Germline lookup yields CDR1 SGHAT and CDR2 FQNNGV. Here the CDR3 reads CASGTPPTYEQYF. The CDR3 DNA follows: TGTGCCAGCGGGACGCCACCAACCTACGAGCAGTACTTC.

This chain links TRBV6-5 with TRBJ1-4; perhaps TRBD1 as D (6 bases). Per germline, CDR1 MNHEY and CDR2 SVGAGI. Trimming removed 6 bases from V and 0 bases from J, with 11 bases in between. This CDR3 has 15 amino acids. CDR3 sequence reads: CASSQNRATNEKLFF. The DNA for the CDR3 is TGTGCCAGCAGCCAAAACAGGGCAACTAATGAAAAACTGTTTTTT.

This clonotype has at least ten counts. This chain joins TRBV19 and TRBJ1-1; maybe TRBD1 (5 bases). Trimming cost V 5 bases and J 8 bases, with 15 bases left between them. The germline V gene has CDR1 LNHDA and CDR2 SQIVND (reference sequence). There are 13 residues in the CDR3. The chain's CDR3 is CASSPTGPREAFF. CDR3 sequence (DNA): TGTGCCAGTAGTCCTACAGGTCCTCGGGAAGCTTTCTTT.

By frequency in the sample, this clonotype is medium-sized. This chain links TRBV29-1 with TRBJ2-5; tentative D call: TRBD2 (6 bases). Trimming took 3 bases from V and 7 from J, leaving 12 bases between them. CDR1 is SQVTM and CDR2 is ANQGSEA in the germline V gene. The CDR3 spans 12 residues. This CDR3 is CSVDQHGGTQYF. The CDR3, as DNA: TGCAGCGTTGACCAGCACGGGGGGACCCAGTACTTC. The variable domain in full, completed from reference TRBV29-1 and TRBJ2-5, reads SAVISQKPSRDICQRGTSLTIQCQVDSQVTMMFWYRQQPGQSLTLIATANQGSEATYESGFVIDKFPISRPNLTFSTLTVSNMSPEDSSIYLCSVDQHGGTQYFGPGTRLLVL.

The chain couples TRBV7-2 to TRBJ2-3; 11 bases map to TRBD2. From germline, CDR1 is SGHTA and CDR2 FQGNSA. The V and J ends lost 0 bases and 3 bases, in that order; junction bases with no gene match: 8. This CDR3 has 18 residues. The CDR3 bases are TGTGCCAGCAGCTTAGCAAAGACTAGCGGGAAGGGGACAGATACGCAGTATTTT. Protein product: CASSLAKTSGKGTDTQYF.

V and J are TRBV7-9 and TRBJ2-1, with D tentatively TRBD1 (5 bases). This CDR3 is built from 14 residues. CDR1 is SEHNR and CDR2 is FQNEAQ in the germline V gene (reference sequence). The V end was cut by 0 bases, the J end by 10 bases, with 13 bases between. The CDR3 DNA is TGTGCCAGCAGCTTAGCGATAGGGGTCAGAGAGCAGTTCTTC. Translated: CASSLAIGVREQFF.

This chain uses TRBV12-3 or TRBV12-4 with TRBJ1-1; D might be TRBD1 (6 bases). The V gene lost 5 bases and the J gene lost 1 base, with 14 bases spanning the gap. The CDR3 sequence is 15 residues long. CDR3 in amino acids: CASSQIQGPNTEAFF. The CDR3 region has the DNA TGTGCCAGCAGTCAAATACAGGGCCCGAACACTGAAGCTTTCTTT.

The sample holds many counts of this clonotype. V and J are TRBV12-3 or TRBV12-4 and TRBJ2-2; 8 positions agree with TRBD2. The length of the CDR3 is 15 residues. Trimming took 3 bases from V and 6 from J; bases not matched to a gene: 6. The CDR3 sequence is CASSFTAGDPGELFF. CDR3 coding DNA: TGTGCCAGCAGTTTTACAGCGGGAGATCCCGGGGAGCTGTTTTTT.